A selection of T cell receptor beta chains follows, all from one sample in a study of monozygotic twins with inflammatory bowel disease. From the 5' RACE reads, TCRdb lists one entry per CDR3 protein and no DNA. Recorded for this sample: approximately 420,000 distinct CDR3 sequences. Material for sequencing was blood. The receptors were sampled from a human donor with ulcerative colitis or Crohn's disease, or a healthy co-twin of an affected twin (not recorded which). The CDR3 runs from the conserved cysteine through the conserved F or W. Fields, in order: CDR3 protein, J gene, V gene, CDR3 length.

CDR3aa: CASKLGTDGTQYF; j_gene: TRBJ2-5; v_gene: TRBV6-5; len: 13
CDR3aa: CASSSAGGSDYTF; j_gene: TRBJ1-2; v_gene: TRBV12-3/TRBV12-4; len: 13
CDR3aa: CSARDTETQYF; j_gene: TRBJ2-5; v_gene: TRBV20-1; len: 11
CDR3aa: CASSLGGLYNEQFF; j_gene: TRBJ2-1; v_gene: TRBV5-1; len: 14
CDR3aa: CASSQGQTYEQYF; j_gene: TRBJ2-7; v_gene: TRBV4-3; len: 13
CDR3aa: CASSIDRWNTEAFF; j_gene: TRBJ1-1; v_gene: TRBV19; len: 14
CDR3aa: CASSPRGRGLADTQYF; j_gene: TRBJ2-3; v_gene: TRBV5-1; len: 16
CDR3aa: CSVATGQVLYEQYF; j_gene: TRBJ2-7; v_gene: TRBV29-1; len: 14
CDR3aa: CASTPLGLAGGGETQYF; j_gene: TRBJ2-5; v_gene: TRBV7-7; len: 17
CDR3aa: CASSAVSGLNEQFF; j_gene: TRBJ2-1; v_gene: TRBV6-1; len: 14
CDR3aa: CSVILAGGLDTQYF; j_gene: TRBJ2-3; v_gene: TRBV29-1; len: 14
CDR3aa: CASSSVLWNTGELFF; j_gene: TRBJ2-2; v_gene: TRBV27; len: 15
CDR3aa: CASSLGDAQDTQYF; j_gene: TRBJ2-3; v_gene: TRBV5-1; len: 14
CDR3aa: CASGRGGATGELFF; j_gene: TRBJ2-2; v_gene: TRBV6-1; len: 14
CDR3aa: CASSLLDGGLSPYEQYF; j_gene: TRBJ2-7; v_gene: TRBV12-3/TRBV12-4; len: 17
CDR3aa: CASSVLAGGTQTGSEQFF; j_gene: TRBJ2-1; v_gene: TRBV9; len: 18
CDR3aa: CASSSRTTGGVRGYTF; j_gene: TRBJ1-2; v_gene: TRBV5-6; len: 16
CDR3aa: CASSFGGRRTGELFF; j_gene: TRBJ2-2; v_gene: TRBV5-6; len: 15
CDR3aa: CASSQAGSSYGYTF; j_gene: TRBJ1-2; v_gene: TRBV14; len: 14
CDR3aa: CASSRDPGFGETQYF; j_gene: TRBJ2-5; v_gene: TRBV7-2; len: 15
CDR3aa: CASSWGGEGTEAFF; j_gene: TRBJ1-1; v_gene: TRBV5-1; len: 14
CDR3aa: CASSPRGLAGGSYEQYF; j_gene: TRBJ2-7; v_gene: TRBV18; len: 17
CDR3aa: CAWSVLAGAFNEQFF; j_gene: TRBJ2-1; v_gene: TRBV30; len: 15
CDR3aa: CASGTSAINEQFF; j_gene: TRBJ2-1; v_gene: TRBV5-1; len: 13
CDR3aa: CASSFSGDGVGKLFF; j_gene: TRBJ1-4; v_gene: TRBV5-1; len: 15
CDR3aa: CSALQGPGNTIYF; j_gene: TRBJ1-3; v_gene: TRBV20-1; len: 13
CDR3aa: CASIRGSTDTQYF; j_gene: TRBJ2-3; v_gene: TRBV7-9; len: 13
CDR3aa: CSARGTSGSSYNEQFF; j_gene: TRBJ2-1; v_gene: TRBV20-1; len: 16
CDR3aa: CAWRAFGTGHQPQHF; j_gene: TRBJ1-5; v_gene: TRBV30; len: 15
CDR3aa: CASSVQSGSNTGELFF; j_gene: TRBJ2-2; v_gene: TRBV9; len: 16
CDR3aa: CASNQVRYEQYF; j_gene: TRBJ2-7; v_gene: TRBV6-2/TRBV6-3; len: 12
CDR3aa: CASSQDQSVVAREQFF; j_gene: TRBJ2-1; v_gene: TRBV4-1; len: 16
CDR3aa: CASSYGTVNSPLHF; j_gene: TRBJ1-6; v_gene: TRBV27; len: 14
CDR3aa: CAVGTARNEQFF; j_gene: TRBJ2-1; v_gene: TRBV19; len: 12
CDR3aa: CSVRFQGMGGTQYF; j_gene: TRBJ2-5; v_gene: TRBV29-1; len: 14
CDR3aa: CSVGRTGELFF; j_gene: TRBJ2-2; v_gene: TRBV29-1; len: 11
CDR3aa: CASSTNTYEQYF; j_gene: TRBJ2-7; v_gene: TRBV7-9; len: 12
CDR3aa: CASRGVTEETQYF; j_gene: TRBJ2-5; v_gene: TRBV6-6; len: 13
CDR3aa: CASSEQGTAGELFF; j_gene: TRBJ2-2; v_gene: TRBV2; len: 14